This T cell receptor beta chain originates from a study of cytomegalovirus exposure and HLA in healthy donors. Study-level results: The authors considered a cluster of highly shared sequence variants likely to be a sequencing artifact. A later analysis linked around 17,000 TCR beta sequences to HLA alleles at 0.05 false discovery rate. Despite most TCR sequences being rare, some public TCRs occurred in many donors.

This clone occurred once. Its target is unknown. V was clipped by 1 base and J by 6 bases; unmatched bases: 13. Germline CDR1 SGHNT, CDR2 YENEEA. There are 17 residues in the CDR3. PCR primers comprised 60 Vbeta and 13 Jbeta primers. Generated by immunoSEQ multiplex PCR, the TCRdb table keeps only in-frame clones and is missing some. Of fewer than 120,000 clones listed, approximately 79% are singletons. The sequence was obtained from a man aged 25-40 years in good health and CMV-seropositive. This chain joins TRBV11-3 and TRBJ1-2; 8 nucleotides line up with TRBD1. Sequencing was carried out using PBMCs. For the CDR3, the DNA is TGTGCCAGCAGCTTAGCTGTTCTCGGCAGGGGGCCTAATGGCTACACCTTC. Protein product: CASSLAVLGRGPNGYTF.